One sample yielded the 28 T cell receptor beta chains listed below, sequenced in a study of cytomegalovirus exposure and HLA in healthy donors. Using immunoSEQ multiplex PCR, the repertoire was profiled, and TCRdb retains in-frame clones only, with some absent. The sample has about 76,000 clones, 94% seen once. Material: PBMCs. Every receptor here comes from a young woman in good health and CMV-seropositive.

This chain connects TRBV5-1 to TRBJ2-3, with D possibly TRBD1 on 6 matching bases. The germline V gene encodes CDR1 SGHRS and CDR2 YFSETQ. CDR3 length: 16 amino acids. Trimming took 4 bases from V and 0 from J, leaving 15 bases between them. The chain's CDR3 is CASSIQGQTSTDTQYF. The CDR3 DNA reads TGCGCCAGCAGCATACAAGGACAGACTAGCACAGATACGCAGTATTTT.

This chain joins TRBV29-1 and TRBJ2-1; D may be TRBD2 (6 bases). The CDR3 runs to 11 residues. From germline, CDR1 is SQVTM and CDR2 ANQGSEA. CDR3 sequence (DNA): TGCGGGGGGTGGGGAAACAATGAGCAGTTCTTC. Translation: CGGWGNNEQFF.

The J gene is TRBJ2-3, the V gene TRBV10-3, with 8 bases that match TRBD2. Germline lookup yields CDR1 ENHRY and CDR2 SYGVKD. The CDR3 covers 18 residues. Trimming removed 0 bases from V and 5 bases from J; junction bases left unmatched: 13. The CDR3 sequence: CAISESSYGGADGDTQYF. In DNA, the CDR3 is TGTGCCATCAGTGAGTCGTCGTACGGGGGGGCTGATGGAGATACGCAGTATTTT.

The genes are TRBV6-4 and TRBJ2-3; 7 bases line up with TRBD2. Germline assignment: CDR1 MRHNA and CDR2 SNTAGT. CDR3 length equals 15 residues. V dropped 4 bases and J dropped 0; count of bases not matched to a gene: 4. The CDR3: CASSAGSGSTDTQYF. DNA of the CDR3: TGTGCCAGCAGTGCGGGTAGCGGGAGCACAGATACGCAGTATTTT.

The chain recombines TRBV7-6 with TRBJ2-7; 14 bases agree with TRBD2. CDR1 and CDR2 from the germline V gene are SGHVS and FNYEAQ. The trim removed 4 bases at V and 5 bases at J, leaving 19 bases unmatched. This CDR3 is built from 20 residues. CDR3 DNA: TGTGCCAGCAGCTCCCCTCCCTCTGTGACGGGACTAGCGGGAGAAAACGAGCAGTACTTC. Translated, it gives CASSSPPSVTGLAGENEQYF. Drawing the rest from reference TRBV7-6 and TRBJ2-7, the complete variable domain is GAGVSQSPRYKVTKRGQDVALRCDPISGHVSLYWYRQALGQGPEFLTYFNYEAQQDKSGLPNDRFSAERPEGSISTLTIQRTEQRDSAMYRCASSSPPSVTGLAGENEQYFGPGTRLTVT.

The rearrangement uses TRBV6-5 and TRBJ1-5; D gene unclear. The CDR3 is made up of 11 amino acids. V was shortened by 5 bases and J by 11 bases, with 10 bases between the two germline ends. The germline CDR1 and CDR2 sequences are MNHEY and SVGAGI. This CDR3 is CASSELATQHF. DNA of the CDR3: TGTGCCAGCAGTGAACTAGCTACCCAGCATTTT.

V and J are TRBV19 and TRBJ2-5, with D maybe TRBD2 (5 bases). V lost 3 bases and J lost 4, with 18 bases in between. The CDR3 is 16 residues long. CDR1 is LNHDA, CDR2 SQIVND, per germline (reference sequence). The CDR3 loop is CASSMATTRGVETQYF. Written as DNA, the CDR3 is TGTGCCAGTAGTATGGCCACTACTCGGGGTGTAGAGACCCAGTACTTC.

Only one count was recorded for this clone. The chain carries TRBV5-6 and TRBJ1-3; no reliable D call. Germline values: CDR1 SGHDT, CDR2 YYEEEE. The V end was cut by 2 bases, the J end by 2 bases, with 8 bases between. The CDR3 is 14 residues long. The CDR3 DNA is TGTGCCAGCAGCTTCCTAGGCGCTGGAAACACCATATATTTT. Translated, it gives CASSFLGAGNTIYF.

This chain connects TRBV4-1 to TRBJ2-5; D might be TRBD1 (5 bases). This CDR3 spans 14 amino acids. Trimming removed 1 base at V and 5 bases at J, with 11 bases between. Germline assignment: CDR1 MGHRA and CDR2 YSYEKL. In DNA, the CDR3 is TGCGCCAGCAGCCAAGGGTCAGGGCTGGAGACCCAGTACTTC. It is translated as CASSQGSGLETQYF.

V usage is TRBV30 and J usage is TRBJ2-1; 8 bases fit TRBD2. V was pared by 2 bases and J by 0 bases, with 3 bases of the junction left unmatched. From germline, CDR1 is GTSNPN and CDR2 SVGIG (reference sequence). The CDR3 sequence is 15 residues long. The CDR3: CAWSRGGISYNEQFF. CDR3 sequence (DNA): TGTGCCTGGAGTCGGGGGGGAATCTCCTACAATGAGCAGTTCTTC.

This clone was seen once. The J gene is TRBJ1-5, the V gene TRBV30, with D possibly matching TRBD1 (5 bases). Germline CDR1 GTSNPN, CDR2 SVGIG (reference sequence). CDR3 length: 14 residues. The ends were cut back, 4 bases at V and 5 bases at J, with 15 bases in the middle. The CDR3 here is CAWNRGVLDQPQHF. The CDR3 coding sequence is TGTGCCTGGAATCGGGGGGTGCTCGATCAGCCCCAGCATTTT. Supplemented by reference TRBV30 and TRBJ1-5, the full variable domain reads SQTIHQWPATLVQPVGSPLSLECTVEGTSNPNLYWYRQAAGRGLQLLFYSVGIGQISSEVPQNLSASRPQDRQFILSSKKLLLSDSGFYLCAWNRGVLDQPQHFGDGTRLSIL.

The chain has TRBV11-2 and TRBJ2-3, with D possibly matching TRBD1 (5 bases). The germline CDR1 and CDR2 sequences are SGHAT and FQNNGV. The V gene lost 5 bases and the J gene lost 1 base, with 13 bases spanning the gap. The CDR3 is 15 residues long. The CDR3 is CASSLGPRGTDTQYF. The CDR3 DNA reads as TGTGCCAGCAGCCTGGGGCCTAGGGGCACAGATACGCAGTATTTT.

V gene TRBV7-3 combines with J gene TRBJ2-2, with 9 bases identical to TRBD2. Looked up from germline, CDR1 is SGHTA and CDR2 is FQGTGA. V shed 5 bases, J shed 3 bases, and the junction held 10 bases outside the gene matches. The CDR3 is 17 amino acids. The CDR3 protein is CASSPRAGGPYTGELFF. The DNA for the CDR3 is TGTGCCAGCAGCCCGAGAGCGGGAGGTCCGTACACCGGGGAGCTGTTTTTT. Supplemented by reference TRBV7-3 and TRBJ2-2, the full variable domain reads GAGVSQTPSNKVTEKGKYVELRCDPISGHTALYWYRQSLGQGPEFLIYFQGTGAADDSGLPNDRFFAVRPEGSVSTLKIQRTERGDSAVYLCASSPRAGGPYTGELFFGEGSRLTVL.

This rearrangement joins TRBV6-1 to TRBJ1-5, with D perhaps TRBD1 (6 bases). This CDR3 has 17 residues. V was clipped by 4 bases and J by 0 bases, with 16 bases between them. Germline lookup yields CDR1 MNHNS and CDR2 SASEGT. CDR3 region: CASSVSGGLYSNQPQHF. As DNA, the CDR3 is TGTGCCAGCAGTGTTTCGGGGGGGCTATATAGCAATCAGCCCCAGCATTTT.

CDR3 sequence reads: CASSLGYSYGYTF. CDR3 nucleotide sequence: TGTGCCAGCAGCTTAGGGTATAGTTATGGCTACACCTTC. The chain carries TRBV7-2 and TRBJ1-2; D gene unclear. The germline gives CDR1 SGHTA, CDR2 FQGNSA. The CDR3 is 13 amino acids. Trimming removed 1 base from V and 5 bases from J, with 8 bases in between.

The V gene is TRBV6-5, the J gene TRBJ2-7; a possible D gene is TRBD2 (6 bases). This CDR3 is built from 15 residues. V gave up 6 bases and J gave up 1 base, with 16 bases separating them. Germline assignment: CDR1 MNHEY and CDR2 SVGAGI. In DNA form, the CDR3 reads TGTGCCAGCAGCACCGGGGGTCCGGATTCCTACGAGCAGTACTTC. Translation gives CASSTGGPDSYEQYF.

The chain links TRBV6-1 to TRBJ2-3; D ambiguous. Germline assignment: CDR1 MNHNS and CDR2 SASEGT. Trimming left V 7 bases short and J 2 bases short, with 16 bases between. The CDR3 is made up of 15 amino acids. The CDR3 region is CASNAPPAHTDTQYF. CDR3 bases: TGTGCCAGCAACGCCCCGCCCGCACACACAGATACGCAGTATTTT.

CDR3 residues: CASGLRLWTAAVQETQYF. CDR3 DNA sequence: TGTGCTAGTGGTTTGAGGCTCTGGACAGCGGCCGTACAAGAGACCCAGTACTTC. The chain recombines TRBV12-5 with TRBJ2-5; D is possibly TRBD1 (6 bases). In germline, CDR1 is LGHNT, CDR2 FRNRAP. The CDR3 consists of 18 residues. Trimming stripped 2 bases from V and 2 bases from J, with 21 bases between.

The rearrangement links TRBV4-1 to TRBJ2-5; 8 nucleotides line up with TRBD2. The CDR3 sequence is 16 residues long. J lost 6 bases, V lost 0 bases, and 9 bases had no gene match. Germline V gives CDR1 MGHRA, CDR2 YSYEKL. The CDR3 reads CASSQDRTRGEKTQYF. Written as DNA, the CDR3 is TGCGCCAGCAGCCAAGATAGAACGCGGGGGGAAAAGACCCAGTACTTC.

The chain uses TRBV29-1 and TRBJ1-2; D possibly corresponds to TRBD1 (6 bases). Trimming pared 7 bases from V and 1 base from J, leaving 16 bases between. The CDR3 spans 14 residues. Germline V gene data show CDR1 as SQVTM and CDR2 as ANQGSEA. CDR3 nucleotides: TGCAGCGCCCTGGGGGCCGGGTTTAACTATGGCTACACCTTC. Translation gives CSALGAGFNYGYTF.

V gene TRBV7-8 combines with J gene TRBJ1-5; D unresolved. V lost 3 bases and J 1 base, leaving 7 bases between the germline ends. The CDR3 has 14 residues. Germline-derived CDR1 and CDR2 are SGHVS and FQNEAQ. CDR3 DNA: TGTGCCAGCAGCTTTCAAGAGAGCAATCAGCCCCAGCATTTT. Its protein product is CASSFQESNQPQHF.

The CDR3 is CASSPGGGPYEQYF. The CDR3 nucleotides are TGTGCCAGCAGCCCAGGAGGAGGGCCCTACGAGCAGTACTTC. The J gene is TRBJ2-7, the V gene TRBV7-8; D may be TRBD2 (6 bases). The CDR3 totals 14 residues. The V end lost 5 bases, the J end lost 2 bases, and 13 bases lay between the germline ends. Germline assignment: CDR1 SGHVS and CDR2 FQNEAQ. Combining the CDR3 with reference TRBV7-8 and TRBJ2-7 gives the whole variable domain GAGVSQSPRYKVAKRGQDVALRCDPISGHVSLFWYQQALGQGPEFLTYFQNEAQLDKSGLPSDRFFAERPEGSVSTLKIQRTQQEDSAVYLCASSPGGGPYEQYFGPGTRLTVT.

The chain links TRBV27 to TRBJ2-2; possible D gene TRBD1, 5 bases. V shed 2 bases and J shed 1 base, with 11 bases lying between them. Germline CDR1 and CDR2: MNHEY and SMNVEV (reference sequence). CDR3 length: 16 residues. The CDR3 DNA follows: TGTGCCAGCAGTTTACTAGGGGCGCTGAACACCGGGGAGCTGTTTTTT. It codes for CASSLLGALNTGELFF.

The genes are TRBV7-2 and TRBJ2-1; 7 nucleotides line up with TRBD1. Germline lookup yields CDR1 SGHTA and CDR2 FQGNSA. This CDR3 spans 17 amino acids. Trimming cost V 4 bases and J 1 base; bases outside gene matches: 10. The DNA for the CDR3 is TGTGCCAGCAGCTCAGCCAAGGGGGCGAGGTCCTACAATGAGCAGTTCTTC. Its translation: CASSSAKGARSYNEQFF.

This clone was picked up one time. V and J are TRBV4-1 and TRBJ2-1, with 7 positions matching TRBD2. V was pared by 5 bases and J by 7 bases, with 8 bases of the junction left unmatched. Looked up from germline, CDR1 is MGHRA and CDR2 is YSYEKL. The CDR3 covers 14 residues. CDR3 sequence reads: CASSDQGLSNEQFF. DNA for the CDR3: TGCGCCAGCAGCGACCAGGGACTATCGAATGAGCAGTTCTTC.

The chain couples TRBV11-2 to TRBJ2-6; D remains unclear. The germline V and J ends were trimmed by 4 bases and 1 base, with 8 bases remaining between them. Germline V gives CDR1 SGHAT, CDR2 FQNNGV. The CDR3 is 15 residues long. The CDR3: CASSSRLSGANVLTF. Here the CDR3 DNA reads TGTGCCAGCAGCTCCCGTCTATCTGGGGCCAACGTCCTGACTTTC.

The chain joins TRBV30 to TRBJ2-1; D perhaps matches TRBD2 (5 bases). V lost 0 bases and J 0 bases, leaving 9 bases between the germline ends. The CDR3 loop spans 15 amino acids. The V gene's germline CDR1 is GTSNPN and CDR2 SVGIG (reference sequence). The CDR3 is CAWSVADNSYNEQFF. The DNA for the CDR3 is TGTGCCTGGAGTGTAGCGGATAACTCCTACAATGAGCAGTTCTTC.

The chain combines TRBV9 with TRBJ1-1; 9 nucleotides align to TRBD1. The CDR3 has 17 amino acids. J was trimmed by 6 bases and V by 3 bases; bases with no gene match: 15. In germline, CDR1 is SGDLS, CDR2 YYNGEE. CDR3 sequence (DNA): TGTGCCAGCAGCGAATCCCAGGGGGGGACAGGGACGTCTGAAGCTTTCTTT. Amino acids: CASSESQGGTGTSEAFF.